The entry below gives a single TCR beta chain sequence along with its context. This sample is part of a study of blood T cell repertoires in COVID-19. Study-level information: The United States, Italy and Spain provided the acute and convalescent COVID-19 samples. Sample material is recorded as cDNA or gDNA derived from T cells, B-cell-depleted T cells, or PBMCs.

Original processing methods: From reference gene primer amplification, estimates of nucleated cell counts were derived. Profiling relied on immunoSEQ multiplex PCR, and the TCRdb table lists in-frame clones only, not all of them. That table is the source of V, J and clone size, and D and trimming were worked out from the DNA. This table holds over 90,000 clones, roughly 90% found once. V was pared by 7 bases and J by 8 bases, with 20 bases between. Germline values: CDR1 MNHEY, CDR2 SVGAGI. CDR3 length: 14 residues. Input material: peripheral blood. The J gene is TRBJ1-1, the V gene TRBV6-5; unclear D gene. This sequence originates from an older woman with acute or convalescent COVID-19. CDR3: CASNAYRYSPEAFF. The CDR3 nucleotides are TGTGCCAGCAACGCTTACCGATACTCACCCGAAGCTTTCTTT.